This T cell receptor beta chain was observed in a study of tumor and adjacent non-tumor tissue in lung cancer. Germline assignment: CDR1 SQVTM and CDR2 ANQGSEA. The CDR3 spans 12 residues, counting both ends. Remarks on this clonotype: Because it lacks the conserved phenylalanine or tryptophan at the end, this CDR3 is likely a read error. It is unclear where the CDR3 begins or ends on the DNA, so no DNA is shown, and the CDR3 is as TCRdb lists it.

TCRbeta libraries were built with three rounds of nested PCR, modified from ARM-PCR. From the multiplex PCR reads, TCRdb called clonotypes with MiXCR, one entry per CDR3 protein. Of roughly 200,000 distinct CDR3 sequences in the sample, 60% to 85% were seen once. This sample's RNA came from whole unsorted tissue. V is TRBV29-1 and J is TRBJ2-2; TRBD1 was called by the table and not checked on the DNA. Sequencing was carried out using lung tumor tissue. This sequence originates from a man aged 55-75 years with non-small cell lung cancer. The CDR3 here is CSVGQSAVELFV.